Shown below are 23 T cell receptor beta chains from a single sample sequenced in a study of blood T cell repertoires in COVID-19. Only in-frame clones appear in the TCRdb table, and some are missing; sequencing was by immunoSEQ multiplex PCR. The sample holds under 60,000 clones, approximately 90% seen once. The sample consisted of peripheral blood. Receptors were obtained from a man in his sixties with acute or convalescent COVID-19.

The chain's CDR3 is CASSSGQGAMPNGYTF. In DNA form, the CDR3 reads TGCGCCAGCAGCTCAGGACAGGGGGCGATGCCCAATGGCTACACCTTC. This sequence joins TRBV5-1 and TRBJ1-2, with 11 bases identical to TRBD1. Trimming at V came to 3 bases and at J to 6 bases, leaving 10 bases not matched to a gene. CDR3 length equals 16 residues. The germline gives CDR1 SGHRS, CDR2 YFSETQ.

The chain recombines TRBV5-1 with TRBJ2-7; TRBD2 agrees at 15 bases. The CDR3 is 16 amino acids. Germline V gene lookup returns CDR1 SGHRS and CDR2 YFSETQ. V shed 1 base, J shed 7 bases, and the junction held 6 bases outside the gene matches. The CDR3 DNA sequence: TGCGCCAGCAGCTTGATACCCGGGACTAGCGGGAGGGAGCAGTACTTC. Protein sequence: CASSLIPGTSGREQYF.

The chain joins TRBV7-9 to TRBJ2-1; weak D call: TRBD1 (5 bases). This CDR3 spans 13 amino acids. Germline assignment: CDR1 SEHNR and CDR2 FQNEAQ (reference sequence). With 6 bases removed from V and 6 bases from J, the gap between germline ends came to 12 bases. The CDR3 loop reads CASSSRVSNEQFF. CDR3 nucleotide sequence: TGTGCCAGCAGTAGCAGGGTGTCCAATGAGCAGTTCTTC.

The CDR3: CASSGSPGGLANTIYF. In DNA form, the CDR3 reads TGTGCCAGCAGTGGGTCCCCCGGGGGTCTCGCGAACACCATATATTTT. V and J are TRBV2 and TRBJ1-3, with D tentatively TRBD1 (5 bases). V was clipped by 4 bases and J by 7 bases, with 20 bases between them. The CDR3 is 16 amino acids. CDR1 is SNHLY, CDR2 FYNNEI, per germline.

The V and J genes are TRBV7-2 and TRBJ2-7, with D maybe TRBD2 (5 bases). Germline loops: CDR1 SGHTA, CDR2 FQGNSA. V was shortened by 4 bases and J by 2 bases, with 12 bases between the two germline ends. This CDR3 has 14 residues. In DNA form, the CDR3 reads TGTGCCAGCAGCTCCCGGGCGGGTACCTACGAGCAGTACTTC. Protein: CASSSRAGTYEQYF.

With regard to this clone: This sample also contains other DNA sequences that code for the same CDR3. This chain uses TRBV7-6 with TRBJ1-3; 7 bases line up with TRBD1. Trimming took 6 bases from V and 2 from J; bases not matched to a gene: 7. The CDR3 extends over 15 amino acids. Germline-derived CDR1 and CDR2 are SGHVS and FNYEAQ. The CDR3, as DNA: TGTGCCAGCAGTCCTACAGGGGAACCTGGAAACACCATATATTTT. It is translated as CASSPTGEPGNTIYF.

The gene calls are TRBV21-1 and TRBJ2-2; TRBD2 is the table's D call, not checked against the DNA. TRBV21-1 is reported as a pseudogene. The CDR3 covers 18 residues. The CDR3 here is CASSKVRLAGGKTGELFF. CDR3 bases: TGTGCCAGCAGCAAAGTTAGACTAGCGGGGGGGAAAACCGGGGAGCTGTTTTTT.

The chain couples TRBV6-1 to TRBJ2-1, with unresolved D. V was trimmed by 2 bases and J by 5 bases, leaving 13 bases between them. From germline, CDR1 is MNHNS and CDR2 SASEGT. CDR3 length: 15 amino acids. Here the CDR3 reads CASSERQAPDNEQFF. DNA for the CDR3: TGTGCCAGCAGTGAAAGACAAGCCCCAGACAATGAGCAGTTCTTC.

V is TRBV18 and J is TRBJ1-1; D call uncertain. Germline values: CDR1 KGHSH, CDR2 LQKENI. Deletions cut 6 bases from V and 0 bases from J, with 20 bases between. The CDR3 consists of 17 residues. The CDR3 here is CASSPKAGGFMNTEAFF. The CDR3, as DNA: TGTGCCAGCTCCCCCAAAGCTGGAGGCTTCATGAACACTGAAGCTTTCTTT.

The V and J genes are TRBV5-6 and TRBJ1-2, with 7 bases aligning to TRBD1. Looked up from germline, CDR1 is SGHDT and CDR2 is YYEEEE. The CDR3 is 13 residues long. V shed 2 bases, J shed 4 bases, and the junction held 2 bases outside the gene matches. The CDR3 spells CASSFRQGYGYTF. CDR3 nucleotides: TGTGCCAGCAGCTTCAGACAGGGCTATGGCTACACCTTC.

The rearrangement joins TRBV6-5 to TRBJ1-1; 9 bases line up with TRBD1. Germline assignment: CDR1 MNHEY and CDR2 SVGAGI. V was clipped by 7 bases and J by 10 bases; unmatched bases: 10. This CDR3 contains 13 residues. CDR3 in DNA: TGTGCCAGCACCGCGGGACAGGGCTGGGGAGCTTTCTTT. Protein: CASTAGQGWGAFF.

The chain employs TRBV2 and TRBJ1-2; 7 nucleotides match TRBD1. The V segment lost 5 bases and the J segment 4 bases; nucleotides outside the gene matches: 10. The CDR3 spans 15 residues. In germline, CDR1 is SNHLY, CDR2 FYNNEI. CDR3 protein: CASSTFQDRLYGYTF. CDR3 DNA sequence: TGTGCCAGCAGTACATTCCAGGACAGGCTCTATGGCTACACCTTC.

The rearrangement joins TRBV6-6 to TRBJ1-3, with a weak D call TRBD1 (6 bases). The CDR3 has 16 residues. V gave up 7 bases and J gave up 0 bases, with 16 bases separating them. Germline V gene sequence: CDR1 MNHNY, CDR2 SVGAGI (reference sequence). The CDR3 region is CASTGMNRASGNTIYF. CDR3 sequence (DNA): TGTGCCAGCACTGGAATGAACAGGGCCTCTGGAAACACCATATATTTT.

This clone came up a few times. The CDR3 region is CASSLDTGGTTDTQYF. The CDR3 nucleotides are TGCGCCAGCAGCTTGGATACAGGGGGCACGACAGATACGCAGTATTTT. The rearrangement uses TRBV5-1 and TRBJ2-3, with 9 bases matching TRBD1. The CDR3 extends over 16 amino acids. Germline V CDR1 and CDR2: SGHRS, YFSETQ. V gave up 0 bases and J gave up 3 bases; unmatched junction bases: 5.

This clone was seen just once. This chain links TRBV13 with TRBJ1-1, with a possible D match to TRBD1 (5 bases). V was clipped by 5 bases and J by 4 bases, with 17 bases between them. CDR1 and CDR2 from the germline V gene are PRHDT and FYEKMQ (reference sequence). The CDR3 extends over 15 amino acids. CDR3 protein: CASSRRRGFGTEAFF. CDR3 sequence (DNA): TGTGCCAGCAGCCGCCGGCGGGGGTTTGGCACTGAAGCTTTCTTT.

This clone was counted only a few times. This chain links TRBV10-1 with TRBJ1-1; 8 nucleotides line up with TRBD1. V gave up 6 bases and J gave up 3 bases; unmatched junction bases: 9. CDR1 is WNHNN, CDR2 SYGVQD, per germline (reference sequence). The CDR3 is made up of 15 amino acids. This chain's CDR3 is CASRRRQGLDTEAFF. The DNA for the CDR3 is TGCGCCAGCAGAAGAAGACAGGGGCTGGACACTGAAGCTTTCTTT.

The genes are TRBV10-1 and TRBJ2-2, with a weak D call TRBD2 (5 bases). Germline values: CDR1 WNHNN, CDR2 SYGVQD (reference sequence). This CDR3 region has 13 residues. The germline V and J ends were trimmed by 8 bases and 3 bases, with 10 bases remaining between them. CDR3 bases: TGCGCCAGCGGCCGGCGGGACACCGGGGAGCTGTTTTTT. Amino acids: CASGRRDTGELFF.

V and J are TRBV24-1 and TRBJ2-5; 7 nucleotides align to TRBD2. Germline values: CDR1 KGHDR, CDR2 SFDVKD. The V and J ends lost 0 bases and 3 bases, in that order; junction bases with no gene match: 0. CDR3 length: 14 amino acids. CDR3 sequence reads: CATSDLSGEETQYF. DNA for the CDR3: TGTGCCACCAGTGATTTGAGCGGGGAAGAGACCCAGTACTTC.

The V gene is TRBV28, the J gene TRBJ1-5, with 9 bases identical to TRBD1. CDR3 length equals 16 residues. V shed 4 bases, J shed 6 bases, and the junction held 10 bases outside the gene matches. Germline V gives CDR1 MDHEN, CDR2 SYDVKM. CDR3 bases: TGTGCCAGCAGTTCCAGGTCGGGACAGGGAAGTCAGCCCCAGCATTTT. Its translation is CASSSRSGQGSQPQHF. The complete variable domain, with remaining parts taken from reference TRBV28 and TRBJ1-5, reads DVKVTQSSRYLVKRTGEKVFLECVQDMDHENMFWYRQDPGLGLRLIYFSYDVKMKEKGDIPEGYSVSREKKERFSLILESASTNQTSMYLCASSSRSGQGSQPQHFGDGTRLSIL.

CDR3 sequence: CAIRGDRGGTEAFF. As DNA, the CDR3 is TGTGCCATCAGGGGGGACCGGGGGGGCACTGAAGCTTTCTTT. This rearrangement joins TRBV10-3 to TRBJ1-1; tentative D call: TRBD1 (5 bases). Germline loops: CDR1 ENHRY, CDR2 SYGVKD. There are 14 residues in the CDR3. Deletions cut 6 bases from V and 4 bases from J, with 15 bases between.

This chain joins TRBV27 and TRBJ2-7, with 7 bases lining up with TRBD1. The CDR3 is made up of 13 amino acids. Germline loops: CDR1 MNHEY, CDR2 SMNVEV (reference sequence). Germline trimming cut 4 bases from V and 6 bases from J; bases unmatched to any gene: 6. The CDR3 nucleotides are TGTGCCAGCAGTTACCGACAGGGTCGCGAGCAGTACTTC. It encodes CASSYRQGREQYF.

CDR3 in DNA: TGTGCCAGCAGTTTGGGGAGCTCCTACAATGAGCAGTTCTTC. Protein product: CASSLGSSYNEQFF. The chain links TRBV27 to TRBJ2-1; TRBD2 is a possible D gene (5 bases). Germline loops: CDR1 MNHEY, CDR2 SMNVEV (reference sequence). There are 14 residues in the CDR3. V was clipped by 3 bases and J by 0 bases, with 6 bases between them.

This chain connects TRBV2 to TRBJ2-1, with a weak D call TRBD2 (5 bases). V was pared by 6 bases and J by 14 bases, with 17 bases between. CDR3 length equals 12 residues. Germline lookup yields CDR1 SNHLY and CDR2 FYNNEI. CDR3 bases: TGTGCCAGCAGCGTCGCAGACTTCGGGGAGTTCTTC. It translates to CASSVADFGEFF.